This T cell receptor beta chain was captured in a study of T cells in localized non-small cell lung cancer. CDR1 is LGHNA and CDR2 is YNFKEQ in the germline V gene. This CDR3 has 15 amino acids. V was pared by 5 bases and J by 5 bases, with 11 bases of the junction left unmatched. Study conclusions and caveats: Adjacent uninvolved lung tissue had the highest T cell clonality, exceeding tumor. Investigators sequenced only a single tumor region, leaving heterogeneity possible.

About this clone itself: Its antigen is not identified.

Measured with immunoSEQ multiplex PCR; TCRdb has only the in-frame clones, and not every one. The sample has about 45,000 clones; 65% to 90% are singletons. The TCR originated in a man aged 40 to 70 with stage III lung adenocarcinoma. The sample here was peripheral blood mononuclear cells, taken before any cancer treatment. The J gene is TRBJ2-7, the V gene TRBV4-2; TRBD1 matches 8 bases. The CDR3 DNA sequence: TGTGCCAGCAGCTTGGGCAGGGGGCTAGAAAACGAGCAGTACTTC. Amino acid sequence: CASSLGRGLENEQYF.